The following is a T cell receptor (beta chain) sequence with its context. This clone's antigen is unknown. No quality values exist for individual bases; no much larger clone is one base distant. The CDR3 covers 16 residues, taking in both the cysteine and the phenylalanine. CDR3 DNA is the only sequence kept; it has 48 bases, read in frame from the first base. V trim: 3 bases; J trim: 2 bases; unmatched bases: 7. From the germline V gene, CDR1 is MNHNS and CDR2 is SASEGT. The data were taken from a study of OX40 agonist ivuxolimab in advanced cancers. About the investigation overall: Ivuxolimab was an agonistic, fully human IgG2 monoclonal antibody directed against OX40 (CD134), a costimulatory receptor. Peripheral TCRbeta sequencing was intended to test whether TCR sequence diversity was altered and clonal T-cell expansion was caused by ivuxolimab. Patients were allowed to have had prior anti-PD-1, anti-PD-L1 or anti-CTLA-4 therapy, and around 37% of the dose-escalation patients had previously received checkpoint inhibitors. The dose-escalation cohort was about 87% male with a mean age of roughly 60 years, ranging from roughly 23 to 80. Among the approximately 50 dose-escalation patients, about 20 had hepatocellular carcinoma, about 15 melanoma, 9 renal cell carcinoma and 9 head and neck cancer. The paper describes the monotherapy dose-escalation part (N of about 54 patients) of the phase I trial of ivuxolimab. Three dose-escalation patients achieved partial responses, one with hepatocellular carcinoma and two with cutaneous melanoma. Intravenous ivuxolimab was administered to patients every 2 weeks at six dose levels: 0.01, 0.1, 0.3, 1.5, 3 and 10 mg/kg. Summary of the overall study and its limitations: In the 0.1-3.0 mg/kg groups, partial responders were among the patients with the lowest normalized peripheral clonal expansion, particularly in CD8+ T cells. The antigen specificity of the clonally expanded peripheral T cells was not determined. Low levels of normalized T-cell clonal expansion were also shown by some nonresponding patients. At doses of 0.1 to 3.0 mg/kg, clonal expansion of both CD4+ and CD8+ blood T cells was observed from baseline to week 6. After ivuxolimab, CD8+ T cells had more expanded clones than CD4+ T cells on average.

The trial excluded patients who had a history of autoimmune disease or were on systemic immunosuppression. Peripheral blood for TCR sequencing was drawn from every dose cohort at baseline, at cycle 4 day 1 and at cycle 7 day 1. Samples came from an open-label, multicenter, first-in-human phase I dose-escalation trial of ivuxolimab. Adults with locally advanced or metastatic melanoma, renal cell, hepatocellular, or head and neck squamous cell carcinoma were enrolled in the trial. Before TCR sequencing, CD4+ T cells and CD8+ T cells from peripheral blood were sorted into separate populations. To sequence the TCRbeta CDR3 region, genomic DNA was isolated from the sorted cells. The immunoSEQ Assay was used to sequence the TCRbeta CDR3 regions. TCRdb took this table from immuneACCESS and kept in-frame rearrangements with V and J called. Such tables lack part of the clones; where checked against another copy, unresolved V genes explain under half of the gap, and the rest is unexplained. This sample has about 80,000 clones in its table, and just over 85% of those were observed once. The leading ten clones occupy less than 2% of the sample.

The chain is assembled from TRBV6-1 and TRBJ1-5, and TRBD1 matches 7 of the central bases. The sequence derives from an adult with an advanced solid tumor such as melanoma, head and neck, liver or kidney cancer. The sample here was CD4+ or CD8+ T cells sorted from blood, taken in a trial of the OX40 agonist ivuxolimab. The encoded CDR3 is CASSDKTGHGNQPQHF. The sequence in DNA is TGTGCCAGCAGTGACAAGACAGGGCATGGCAATCAGCCCCAGCATTTT.